This T cell receptor beta chain was profiled in a study of cytomegalovirus exposure and HLA in healthy donors. Study summary: Prior work identified 95 million to 120 million unique TCR beta sequences in some 180 million T cells.

General study points: Altogether, 164 TCR beta chains were recorded as cytomegalovirus-associated.

PCR primers comprised 60 Vbeta and 13 Jbeta primers. Profiling relied on immunoSEQ multiplex PCR, and the TCRdb table lists in-frame clones only, not all of them. There are more than 120,000 clones in the sample; over 75% occur only once, and over 2.5% lies in the top ten. With regard to this clone: Its antigen is undetermined. The germline gene is not matched at one end of the junction; a read error may be the cause.

The material sequenced was PBMCs. The TCR comes from a male donor in good health and CMV-seronegative.

CDR3 sequence (DNA): TGTGCTAGCAGCTTAGGGTCGGGGACTAGGCGGCTCGAGCAGTACTTC. It translates to CASSLGSGTRRLEQYF. The rearrangement links TRBV7-7 to TRBJ2-7; TRBD2 agrees at 8 bases. CDR1 and CDR2 (germline): SSHAT, FNYEAQ (reference sequence). There are 16 residues in the CDR3.